This T cell receptor beta chain stems from a study of neurological immune-mediated disorders. Study observations and caveats: HTLV-1-associated myelopathy had the most TCR clonal expansion, and multiple sclerosis had the least, less than healthy controls. Across subjects, expanded clones had no CDR3 amino acid sequences in common, pointing to private repertoires in all groups. Neither clinical nor MRI features were found to be associated with the multiple sclerosis repertoire cluster.

This clonotype came up many times. The antigen remains undetermined. Via MiXCR, TCRdb re-called the 5' RACE reads, giving one row per CDR3 protein. The table has 75,000 to 80,000 distinct CDR3 sequences, about 5.2% seen once. Germline values: CDR1 MNHNY, CDR2 SVGAGI (reference sequence). This CDR3 spans 15 amino acids. V dropped 2 bases and J dropped 3; count of bases not matched to a gene: 7. The source material was PBMCs. The sequence derives from a woman in her thirties with multiple sclerosis. The chain employs TRBV6-6 and TRBJ2-7; 7 bases are a match to TRBD1. The chain's CDR3 is CASSYRDRAFYEQYF. Here the CDR3 DNA reads TGTGCCAGCAGTTACAGAGACAGGGCCTTCTACGAGCAGTACTTC.